This TCR beta chain was obtained from a study of graft-versus-host responses after intestinal transplantation. Overall study context: Those transplanted obtained multivisceral, liver-intestinal, or isolated intestinal grafts.

The study's findings and limits: Circulating GvH clone levels at their peak were associated with HvG declines (early post-transplant).

This CDR3 region has 15 residues. V lost 3 bases, J lost 4 bases, and 5 bases stayed unmatched. CDR1 SGDLS and CDR2 YYNGEE come from the germline V gene. Assay: immunoSEQ multiplex PCR; the TCRdb copy retains only in-frame clones and omits some. The sample holds 100,000 or so clones, roughly 84% seen once. This clone was found once. Antigen: not known. The V call is TRBV9, the J call TRBJ2-7, with TRBD2 identical over 12 bases. The material was unstimulated CD4+ T cells sorted from spleen or lymph node cells, obtained before transplant. The TCR comes from a human donor who was the organ donor for an intestinal transplant. The CDR3 spells CASSGPGLAGYEQYF. The CDR3 nucleotides are TGTGCCAGCAGCGGGCCGGGACTAGCGGGTTACGAGCAGTACTTC.